This TCR beta chain was captured by sequencing in a study of blood T cell repertoires in COVID-19. As for the study in general: Italy, Spain and the United States were the sources of the convalescent and acute COVID-19 samples. From T cells, B-cell-depleted T cells, or PBMCs came the material, which was cDNA or gDNA.

Looked up from germline, CDR1 is SGHTA and CDR2 is FQGNSA. J lost 2 bases, V lost 0 bases, and 8 bases had no gene match. This CDR3 is built from 17 residues. Sequenced by immunoSEQ multiplex PCR; TCRdb stores in-frame clones only, minus some. The table records approximately 190,000 clones, 80% of them present only once. The V and J genes are TRBV7-2 and TRBJ2-3; 7 bases map to TRBD2. The sequence was collected from a man aged 60 to 75 with acute or convalescent COVID-19. Sample: peripheral blood. CDR3 coding DNA: TGTGCCAGCAGCTTAGCGCCCAGCGGGACTGTCACAGATACGCAGTATTTT. It translates to CASSLAPSGTVTDTQYF.